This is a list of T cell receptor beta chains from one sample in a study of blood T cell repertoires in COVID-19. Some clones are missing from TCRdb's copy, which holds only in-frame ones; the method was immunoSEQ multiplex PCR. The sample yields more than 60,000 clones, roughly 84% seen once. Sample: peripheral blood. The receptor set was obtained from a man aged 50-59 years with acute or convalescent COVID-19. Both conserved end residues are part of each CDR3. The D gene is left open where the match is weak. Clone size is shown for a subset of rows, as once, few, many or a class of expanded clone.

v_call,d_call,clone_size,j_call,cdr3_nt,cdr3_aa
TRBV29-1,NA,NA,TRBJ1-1,TGCAGCGTTGGAGGCTGGGACACTGAAGCTTTCTTT,CSVGGWDTEAFF
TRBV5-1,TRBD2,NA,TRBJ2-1,TGCGCCAGCAGCTCGGCGCCTAGCGGAACCTACAATGAGCAGTTCTTC,CASSSAPSGTYNEQFF
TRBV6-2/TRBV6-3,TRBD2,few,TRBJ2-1,TGTGCCAGCAGTTCCGGGACTAGCATCTATGAGCAGTTCTTC,CASSSGTSIYEQFF
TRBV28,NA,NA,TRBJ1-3,TGTGCCAGCAGTTTACCGGGGACATCAGTCCTCTCTGGAAACACCATATATTTT,CASSLPGTSVLSGNTIYF
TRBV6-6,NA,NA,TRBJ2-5,TGTGCCAGCAGTTACTCGGCTAGTCAGGGTTCCGAGACCCAGTACTTC,CASSYSASQGSETQYF
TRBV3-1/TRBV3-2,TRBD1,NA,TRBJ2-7,TGTGCCAGCAGCCAAGGACAGGGGAGCGACGAGCAGTACTTC,CASSQGQGSDEQYF
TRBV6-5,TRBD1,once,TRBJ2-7,TGTGCCAGCATACCGGACAGGCTCGCCTACGAGCAGTACTTC,CASIPDRLAYEQYF
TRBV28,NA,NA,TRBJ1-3,TGTGCCAGCAGTCCCCCCCGGGACACCATCCGAAACACCATATATTTT,CASSPPRDTIRNTIYF
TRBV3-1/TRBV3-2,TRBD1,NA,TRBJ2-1,TGTGCCAGCAACTTAATCGGACAGGGCAATGAGCAGTTCTTC,CASNLIGQGNEQFF
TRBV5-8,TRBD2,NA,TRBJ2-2,TGTGCCAGCAGCCACCGGACTAGCGGGAGGGAAACCACCGGGGAGCTGTTTTTT,CASSHRTSGRETTGELFF
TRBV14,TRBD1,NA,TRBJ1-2,TGTGCCAGCAGCTTCACAGGGGGCGGAGGTGGCTACACCTTC,CASSFTGGGGGYTF
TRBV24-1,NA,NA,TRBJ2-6,TGTGCCACCAGTCGGACAGCCGGGGCCAACGTCCTGACTTTC,CATSRTAGANVLTF
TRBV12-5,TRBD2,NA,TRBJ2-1,TGTGCTAGTGGACTAGCGGGGGGGAGCTCCTACAATGAGCAGTTCTTC,CASGLAGGSSYNEQFF
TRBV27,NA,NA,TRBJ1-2,TGTGCCAGTTCGAGGAATCGGGACTATGGCTACACCTTC,CASSRNRDYGYTF
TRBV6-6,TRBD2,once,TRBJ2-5,TGTGCCAGCAGTAGGAACGGGGGGGAAGGGGAGACCCAGTACTTC,CASSRNGGEGETQYF
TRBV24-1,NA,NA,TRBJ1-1,TGTGCCACCAGTGATTCCTCCTTCCTCCAAGCTTTCTTT,CATSDSSFLQAFF
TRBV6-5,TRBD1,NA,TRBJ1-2,TGTGCCAGCAGTTTCCGGGACAGGGGGTATGGCTACACCTTC,CASSFRDRGYGYTF
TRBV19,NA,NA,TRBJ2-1,TGTGCCAGTAGTATGTTGCGGGACTTAGACAATGAGCAGTTCTTC,CASSMLRDLDNEQFF
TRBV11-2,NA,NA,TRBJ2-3,TGTGCCAGCAGCCAAACCCCCGGTACAGGGAAGGTGGATACGCAGTATTTT,CASSQTPGTGKVDTQYF
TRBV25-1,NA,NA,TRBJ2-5,TGTGCCAGCAGCCACGCAGGGGCAGCAGAGACCCAGTACTTC,CASSHAGAAETQYF
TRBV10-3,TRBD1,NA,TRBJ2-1,TGTGCCATCAGCGTGGACAGGGGAGCCTACAATGAGCAGTTCTTC,CAISVDRGAYNEQFF
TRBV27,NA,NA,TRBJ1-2,TGTGCCAGCAGTACGGCACAGGACAACTATGGCTACACCTTC,CASSTAQDNYGYTF
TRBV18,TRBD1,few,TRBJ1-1,TGTGCCAGCTCACCTCGGACAGGGAGTACTGAAGCTTTCTTT,CASSPRTGSTEAFF
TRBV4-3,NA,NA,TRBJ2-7,TGCGCCAGCAGCCAAGATTCGATCGGCGGGTACGAGCAGTACTTC,CASSQDSIGGYEQYF
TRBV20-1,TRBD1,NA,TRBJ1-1,TGCAGTGCTAGTCTCCGGGACAGGGGAATCACTGAAGCTTTCTTT,CSASLRDRGITEAFF
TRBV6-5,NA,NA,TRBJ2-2,TGTGCCAGCAGCAAAGACACATACACCGGGGAGCTGTTTTTT,CASSKDTYTGELFF
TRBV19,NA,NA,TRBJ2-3,TGTGCCAGTAGTATAGGGGGGGTGAGCACAGATACGCAGTATTTT,CASSIGGVSTDTQYF
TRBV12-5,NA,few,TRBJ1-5,TGTGCTAGTGGTAAAGGACAGATATATCAGCCCCAGCATTTT,CASGKGQIYQPQHF
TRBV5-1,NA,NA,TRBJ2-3,TGCGCCAGCAGCTTAAGCCTTAGCACAGATACGCAGTATTTT,CASSLSLSTDTQYF